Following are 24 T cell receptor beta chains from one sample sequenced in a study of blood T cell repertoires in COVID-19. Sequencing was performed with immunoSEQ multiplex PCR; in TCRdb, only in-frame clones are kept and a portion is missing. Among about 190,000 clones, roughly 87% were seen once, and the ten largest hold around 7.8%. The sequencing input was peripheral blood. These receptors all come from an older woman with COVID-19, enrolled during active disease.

The CDR3 loop reads CASSQTSGETDTQYF. CDR3 in DNA: TGTGCCAGCAGCCAGACTAGCGGGGAGACAGATACGCAGTATTTT. The V call is TRBV4-2, the J call TRBJ2-3, with 11 bases aligning to TRBD2. V lost 3 bases to trimming and J lost 3 bases; unmatched junction nucleotides: 2. CDR3 length equals 15 residues. Germline V gene lookup returns CDR1 LGHNA and CDR2 YNFKEQ.

The CDR3 DNA reads TGTGCCAGCAGAAGACTAGCGGGGTCCTACGAGCAGTACTTC. Residues: CASRRLAGSYEQYF. The chain couples TRBV7-2 to TRBJ2-7, with 11 bases lining up with TRBD2. CDR3 length equals 14 residues. Trimming at V came to 6 bases and at J to 1 base, leaving 2 bases not matched to a gene. CDR1 and CDR2 (germline): SGHTA, FQGNSA. The entire variable domain, with the rest obtained from reference TRBV7-2 and TRBJ2-7, is as follows: GAGVSQSPSNKVTEKGKDVELRCDPISGHTALYWYRQSLGQGLEFLIYFQGNSAPDKSGLPSDRFSAERTGGSVSTLTIQRTQQEDSAVYLCASRRLAGSYEQYFGPGTRLTVT.

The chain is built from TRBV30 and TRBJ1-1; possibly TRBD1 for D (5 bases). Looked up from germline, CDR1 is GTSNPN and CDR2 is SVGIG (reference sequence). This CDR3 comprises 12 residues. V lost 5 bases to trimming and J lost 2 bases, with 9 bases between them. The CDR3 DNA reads TGTGCCTGGGGGACGGGAAACACTGAAGCTTTCTTT. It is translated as CAWGTGNTEAFF.

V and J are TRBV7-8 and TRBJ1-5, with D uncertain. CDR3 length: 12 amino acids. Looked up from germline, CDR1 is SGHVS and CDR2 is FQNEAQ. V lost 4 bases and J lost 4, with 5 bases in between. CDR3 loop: CASSSTNQPQHF. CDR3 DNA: TGTGCCAGCAGCTCGACAAATCAGCCCCAGCATTTT.

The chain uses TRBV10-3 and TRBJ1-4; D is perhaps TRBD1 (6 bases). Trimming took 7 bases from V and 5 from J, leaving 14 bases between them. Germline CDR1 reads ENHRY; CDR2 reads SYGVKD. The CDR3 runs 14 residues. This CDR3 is CAITSGGPNEKLFF. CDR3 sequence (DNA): TGTGCCATCACCTCCGGGGGGCCCAATGAAAAACTGTTTTTT.

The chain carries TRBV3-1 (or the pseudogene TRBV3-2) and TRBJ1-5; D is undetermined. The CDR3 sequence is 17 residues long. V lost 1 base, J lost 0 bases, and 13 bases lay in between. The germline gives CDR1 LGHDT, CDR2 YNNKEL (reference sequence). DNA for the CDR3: TGTGCCAGCAGCCAAGGGGTAGGAGCATATAGCAATCAGCCCCAGCATTTT. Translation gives CASSQGVGAYSNQPQHF.

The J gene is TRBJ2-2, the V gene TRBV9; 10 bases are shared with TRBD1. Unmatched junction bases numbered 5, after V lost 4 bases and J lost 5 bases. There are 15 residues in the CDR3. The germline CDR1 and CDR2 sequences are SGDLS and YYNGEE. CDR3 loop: CASSLWGQGTGELFF. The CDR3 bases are TGTGCCAGCAGCCTTTGGGGACAGGGGACCGGGGAGCTGTTTTTT. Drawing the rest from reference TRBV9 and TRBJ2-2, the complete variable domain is DSGVTQTPKHLITATGQRVTLRCSPRSGDLSVYWYQQSLDQGLQFLIQYYNGEERAKGNILERFSAQQFPDLHSELNLSSLELGDSALYFCASSLWGQGTGELFFGEGSRLTVL.

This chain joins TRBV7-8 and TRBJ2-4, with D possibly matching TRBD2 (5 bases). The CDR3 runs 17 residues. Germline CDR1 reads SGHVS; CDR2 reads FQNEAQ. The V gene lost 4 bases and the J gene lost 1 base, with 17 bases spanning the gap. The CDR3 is CASSSPRPTGAKNIQYF. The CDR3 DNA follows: TGTGCCAGCAGCTCCCCCCGTCCTACGGGGGCCAAAAACATTCAGTACTTC.

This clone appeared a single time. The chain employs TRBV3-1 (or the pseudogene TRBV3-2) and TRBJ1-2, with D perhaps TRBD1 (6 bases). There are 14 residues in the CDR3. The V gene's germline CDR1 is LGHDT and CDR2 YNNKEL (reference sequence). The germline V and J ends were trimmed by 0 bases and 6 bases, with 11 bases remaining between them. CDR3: CASSQELGADGYTF. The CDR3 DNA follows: TGTGCCAGCAGCCAAGAACTGGGGGCGGATGGCTACACCTTC.

The CDR3 region is CASSEEPGQGSRSPLHF. The CDR3 nucleotides are TGCGCCAGCAGTGAGGAACCGGGACAGGGGTCGAGATCACCCCTCCACTTT. This rearrangement joins TRBV10-1 to TRBJ1-6, with TRBD1 matching 10 bases. The CDR3 extends over 17 amino acids. The germline V gene has CDR1 WNHNN and CDR2 SYGVQD (reference sequence). With V trimmed by 2 bases and J by 10 bases, 11 bases remained unmatched.

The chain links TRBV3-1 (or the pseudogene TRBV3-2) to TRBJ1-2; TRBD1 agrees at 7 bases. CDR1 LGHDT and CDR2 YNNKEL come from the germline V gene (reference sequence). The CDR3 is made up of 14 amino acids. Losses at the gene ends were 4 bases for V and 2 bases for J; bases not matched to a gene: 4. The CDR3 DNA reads TGTGCCAGCAGCCGACACAGGGGAAACTATGGCTACACCTTC. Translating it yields CASSRHRGNYGYTF.

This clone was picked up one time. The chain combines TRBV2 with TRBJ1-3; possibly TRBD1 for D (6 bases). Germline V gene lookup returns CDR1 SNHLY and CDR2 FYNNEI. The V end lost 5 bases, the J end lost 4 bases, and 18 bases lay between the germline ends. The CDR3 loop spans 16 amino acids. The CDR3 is CASSTYRAPRGNTIYF. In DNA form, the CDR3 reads TGTGCCAGCAGTACTTACAGGGCCCCGCGGGGAAACACCATATATTTT.

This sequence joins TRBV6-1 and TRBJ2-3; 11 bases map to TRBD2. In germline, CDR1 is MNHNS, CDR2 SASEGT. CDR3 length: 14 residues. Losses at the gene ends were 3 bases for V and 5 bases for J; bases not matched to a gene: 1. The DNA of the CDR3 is TGTGCCAGCAGTGACGGACTAGCGGGAGATACGCAGTATTTT. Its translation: CASSDGLAGDTQYF.

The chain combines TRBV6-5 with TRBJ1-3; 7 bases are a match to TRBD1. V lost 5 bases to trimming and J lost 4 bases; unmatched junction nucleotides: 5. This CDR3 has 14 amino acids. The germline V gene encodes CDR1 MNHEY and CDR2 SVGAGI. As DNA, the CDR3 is TGTGCCAGCAGTCGGACAGGACAGGGAAACACCATATATTTT. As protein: CASSRTGQGNTIYF.

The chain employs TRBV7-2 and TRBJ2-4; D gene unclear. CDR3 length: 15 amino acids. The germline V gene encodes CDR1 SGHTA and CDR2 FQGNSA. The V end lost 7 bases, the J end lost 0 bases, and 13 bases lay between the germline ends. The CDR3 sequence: CASTRLSRAKNIQYF. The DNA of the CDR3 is TGTGCCAGCACGCGCCTTTCCCGAGCCAAAAACATTCAGTACTTC.

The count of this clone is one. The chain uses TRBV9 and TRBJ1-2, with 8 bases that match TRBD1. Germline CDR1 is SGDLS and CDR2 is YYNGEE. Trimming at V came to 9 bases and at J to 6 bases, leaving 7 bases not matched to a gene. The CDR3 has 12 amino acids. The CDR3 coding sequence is TGTGCCATTCCGGACAGGGTTAATGGCTACACCTTC. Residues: CAIPDRVNGYTF. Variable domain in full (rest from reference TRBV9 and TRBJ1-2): DSGVTQTPKHLITATGQRVTLRCSPRSGDLSVYWYQQSLDQGLQFLIQYYNGEERAKGNILERFSAQQFPDLHSELNLSSLELGDSALYFCAIPDRVNGYTFGSGTRLTVV.

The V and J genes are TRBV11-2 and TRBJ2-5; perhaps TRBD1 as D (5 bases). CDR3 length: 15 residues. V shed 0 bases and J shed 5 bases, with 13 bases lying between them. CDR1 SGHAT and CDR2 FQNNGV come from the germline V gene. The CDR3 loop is CASSLDSSGWETQYF. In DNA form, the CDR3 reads TGTGCCAGCAGCTTAGATTCGTCAGGGTGGGAGACCCAGTACTTC.

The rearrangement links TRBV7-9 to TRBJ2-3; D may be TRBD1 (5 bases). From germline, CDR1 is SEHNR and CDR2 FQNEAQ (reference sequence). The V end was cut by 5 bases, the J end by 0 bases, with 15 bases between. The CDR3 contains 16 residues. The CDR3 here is CASSPGQITSTDTQYF. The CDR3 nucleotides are TGTGCCAGCAGCCCTGGACAAATCACTAGCACAGATACGCAGTATTTT.

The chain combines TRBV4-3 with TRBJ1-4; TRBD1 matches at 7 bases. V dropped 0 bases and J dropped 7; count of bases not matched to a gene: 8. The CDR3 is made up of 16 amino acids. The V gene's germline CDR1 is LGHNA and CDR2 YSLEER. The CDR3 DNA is TGCGCCAGCAGCCAAGATTCCGGGACAGCGAGTGAAAAACTGTTTTTT. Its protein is CASSQDSGTASEKLFF.

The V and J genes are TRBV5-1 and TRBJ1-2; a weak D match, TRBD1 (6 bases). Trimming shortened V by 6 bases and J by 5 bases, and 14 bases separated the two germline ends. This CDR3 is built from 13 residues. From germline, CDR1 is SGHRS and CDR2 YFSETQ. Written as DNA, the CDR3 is TGCGCCAGCACGGACAGCGTGGAGTATGGCTACACCTTC. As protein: CASTDSVEYGYTF.

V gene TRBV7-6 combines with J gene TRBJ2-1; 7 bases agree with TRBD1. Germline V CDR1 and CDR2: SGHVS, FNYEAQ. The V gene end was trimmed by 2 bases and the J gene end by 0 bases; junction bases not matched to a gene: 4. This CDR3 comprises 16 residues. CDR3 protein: CASSLNRGSSYNEQFF. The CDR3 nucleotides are TGTGCCAGCAGCTTAAACAGGGGAAGCTCCTACAATGAGCAGTTCTTC. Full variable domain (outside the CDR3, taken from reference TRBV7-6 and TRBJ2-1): GAGVSQSPRYKVTKRGQDVALRCDPISGHVSLYWYRQALGQGPEFLTYFNYEAQQDKSGLPNDRFSAERPEGSISTLTIQRTEQRDSAMYRCASSLNRGSSYNEQFFGPGTRLTVL.

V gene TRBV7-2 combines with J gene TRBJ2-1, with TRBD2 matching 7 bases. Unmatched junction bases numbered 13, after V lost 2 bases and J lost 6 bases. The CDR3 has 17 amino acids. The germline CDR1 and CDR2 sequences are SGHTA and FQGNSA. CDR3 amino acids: CASSLRITGGWGNEQFF. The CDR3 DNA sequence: TGTGCCAGCAGCTTAAGAATTACGGGAGGTTGGGGCAATGAGCAGTTCTTC.

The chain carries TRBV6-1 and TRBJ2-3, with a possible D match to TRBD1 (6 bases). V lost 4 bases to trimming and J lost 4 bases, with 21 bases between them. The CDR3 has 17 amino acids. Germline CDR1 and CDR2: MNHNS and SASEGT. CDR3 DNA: TGTGCCAGCAGTGGGGGGACAAACCATCGCATCCCAGATACGCAGTATTTT. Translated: CASSGGTNHRIPDTQYF.

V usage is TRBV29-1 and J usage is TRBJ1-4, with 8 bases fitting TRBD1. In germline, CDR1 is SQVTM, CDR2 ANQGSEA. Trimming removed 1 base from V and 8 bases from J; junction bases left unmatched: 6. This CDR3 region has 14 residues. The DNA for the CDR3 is TGCAGCGTTGAAGTCGGCAGGGGGCCGGAAAAACTGTTTTTT. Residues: CSVEVGRGPEKLFF.